The 15 T cell receptor beta chains below come from one sample, sequenced in a study of cytomegalovirus exposure and HLA in healthy donors. Primers included in the PCR were 60 Vbeta and 13 Jbeta primers. Measured with immunoSEQ multiplex PCR; TCRdb has only the in-frame clones, and not every one. The repertoire holds some 170,000 clones, around 69% seen once, with around 1.5% in the top ten. Sequencing was carried out using PBMCs. All receptors come from a man between 60 and 75 years old in good health and CMV-seronegative.

On this clone itself: The same CDR3 is also encoded by other DNA sequences in this sample. This chain joins TRBV5-1 and TRBJ1-5; maybe TRBD1 (6 bases). The germline CDR1 and CDR2 sequences are SGHRS and YFSETQ. CDR3 size: 14 residues. Trimming left V 1 base short and J 6 bases short, with 11 bases between. The CDR3 here is CASSLTGFGQPQHF. DNA of the CDR3: TGCGCCAGCAGCTTGACAGGGTTTGGTCAGCCCCAGCATTTT.

Here the CDR3 reads CASSLAGRVEFF. Here the CDR3 DNA reads TGTGCCAGCAGCTTAGCGGGCAGGGTTGAGTTCTTC. The V and J genes are TRBV11-2 and TRBJ2-1, with TRBD1 as a possible D gene (5 bases). The CDR3 is 12 amino acids. The V end was cut by 1 base, the J end by 14 bases, with 12 bases between. From germline, CDR1 is SGHAT and CDR2 FQNNGV.

V gene TRBV7-9 combines with J gene TRBJ2-7; 7 positions match TRBD1. The CDR3 runs 16 residues. V was clipped by 1 base and J by 2 bases; unmatched bases: 8. In germline, CDR1 is SEHNR, CDR2 FQNEAQ (reference sequence). Here the CDR3 reads CASSLGPGTVTYEQYF. For the CDR3, the DNA is TGTGCCAGCAGCTTAGGACCCGGGACAGTCACCTACGAGCAGTACTTC.

The chain joins TRBV29-1 to TRBJ2-5, with 8 nucleotides matching TRBD2. Germline CDR1 reads SQVTM; CDR2 reads ANQGSEA. Trimming at V came to 8 bases and at J to 5 bases, leaving 10 bases not matched to a gene. The CDR3 loop spans 13 amino acids. As DNA, the CDR3 is TGCAGCTTAGACGCGGGACTAGACGAGACCCAGTACTTC. Its protein is CSLDAGLDETQYF. The complete variable domain, with remaining parts taken from reference TRBV29-1 and TRBJ2-5, reads SAVISQKPSRDICQRGTSLTIQCQVDSQVTMMFWYRQQPGQSLTLIATANQGSEATYESGFVIDKFPISRPNLTFSTLTVSNMSPEDSSIYLCSLDAGLDETQYFGPGTRLLVL.

As concerns this clone: The sample carries other DNA sequences with the same CDR3. The J gene is TRBJ2-7, the V gene TRBV6-6, with D perhaps TRBD2 (7 bases). The CDR3 sequence is 14 residues long. The V end was cut by 3 bases, the J end by 4 bases, with 13 bases between. Germline CDR1 MNHNY, CDR2 SVGAGI (reference sequence). CDR3 protein: CASSYGRGSYEQYF. The CDR3 DNA is TGTGCCAGCAGTTATGGGAGGGGGAGTTACGAGCAGTACTTC.

The V call is TRBV30, the J call TRBJ2-7; no reliable D call. Germline CDR1 GTSNPN, CDR2 SVGIG (reference sequence). This CDR3 is 14 amino acids long. V was shortened by 1 base and J by 2 bases, with 12 bases between the two germline ends. The CDR3 sequence is CAWSATNAPYEQYF. The CDR3 DNA reads TGTGCCTGGAGTGCGACAAACGCCCCCTACGAGCAGTACTTC.

This clone was seen just once. The chain has TRBV28 and TRBJ2-5, with TRBD1 matching over 8 bases. The assigned J gene may be wrong: the sequence end matches TRBJ2-7 better. Germline V gene lookup returns CDR1 MDHEN and CDR2 SYDVKM. This CDR3 has 16 residues. The CDR3 sequence: CASSLYRDRTDYEQYF. CDR3 sequence (DNA): TGTGCCAGCAGTTTATACCGGGACAGGACCGACTACGAGCAGTACTTC.

The rearrangement links TRBV27 to TRBJ2-5, with D perhaps matching TRBD2 (6 bases). V was clipped by 7 bases and J by 1 base, with 16 bases between them. CDR1 and CDR2 (germline): MNHEY, SMNVEV (reference sequence). The CDR3 covers 15 residues. The CDR3 sequence is CASTPVGGSQETQYF. As DNA, the CDR3 is TGTGCCAGCACCCCTGTAGGAGGGTCCCAAGAGACCCAGTACTTC.

The rearrangement links TRBV30 to TRBJ2-5; D remains unclear. The CDR3 runs 12 residues. Trimming cost V 2 bases and J 5 bases, with 9 bases left between them. Germline V CDR1 and CDR2: GTSNPN, SVGIG (reference sequence). The CDR3 nucleotides read TGTGCCTGGAGTTTTCCCCTGGAGACCCAGTACTTC. It translates to CAWSFPLETQYF.

The gene calls are TRBV19 and TRBJ1-4, with TRBD1 as a possible D gene (5 bases). V was cut by 6 bases and J by 0 bases, with 8 bases left in between. This CDR3 is 14 amino acids long. Germline-derived CDR1 and CDR2 are LNHDA and SQIVND (reference sequence). The CDR3 DNA follows: TGTGCCAGTAGCCAGGGTGCAACTAATGAAAAACTGTTTTTT. Translation gives CASSQGATNEKLFF.

The chain couples TRBV7-8 to TRBJ2-7; D remains ambiguous. Germline CDR1 and CDR2: SGHVS and FQNEAQ. The V end lost 3 bases, the J end lost 3 bases, and 9 bases lay between the germline ends. This CDR3 has 13 residues. The CDR3 DNA sequence: TGTGCCAGCAGCTTGGGCAGGTTCTACGAGCAGTACTTC. The encoded protein is CASSLGRFYEQYF.

This clone was counted a single time. The chain recombines TRBV30 with TRBJ2-7; 9 bases match TRBD2. The CDR3 is 14 amino acids. Losses at the gene ends were 0 bases for V and 2 bases for J; bases not matched to a gene: 2. Germline V gene data show CDR1 as GTSNPN and CDR2 as SVGIG (reference sequence). The CDR3 protein is CAWSVAGGPYEQYF. As DNA, the CDR3 is TGTGCCTGGAGTGTTGCGGGAGGGCCCTACGAGCAGTACTTC.

This clone was seen a handful of times. This chain joins TRBV7-3 and TRBJ2-5; 9 nucleotides agree with TRBD2. V shed 5 bases, J shed 4 bases, and the junction held 8 bases outside the gene matches. The CDR3 runs to 15 residues. Germline V gives CDR1 SGHTA, CDR2 FQGTGA. The CDR3 region is CASSRGLAGRETQYF. CDR3 sequence (DNA): TGTGCCAGCAGCCGGGGGCTAGCGGGGCGAGAGACCCAGTACTTC.

Note on this clone: Because the CDR3's place on the DNA is in doubt, the DNA is left out and the CDR3 is given as listed by TCRdb. Other DNA sequences of this sample code for an identical CDR3. The rearrangement uses TRBV28 and TRBJ2-7; the D segment call TRBD1 is taken from the table without a DNA check. The CDR3 contains 15 residues when both ends are counted. CDR1 and CDR2 from the germline V gene are MDHEN and SYDVKM. CDR3 sequence: CASSSSGTGSYEQYF.

A few counts support this clone. The chain has TRBV4-3 and TRBJ2-5; 7 bases match TRBD2. The V and J ends lost 3 bases and 4 bases, in that order; junction bases with no gene match: 8. Germline CDR1 is LGHNA and CDR2 is YSLEER. This CDR3 is built from 15 residues. CDR3 bases: TGCGCCAGCAGCCAGGGGAATGGGAGGGGAGAGACCCAGTACTTC. Encoded protein: CASSQGNGRGETQYF.